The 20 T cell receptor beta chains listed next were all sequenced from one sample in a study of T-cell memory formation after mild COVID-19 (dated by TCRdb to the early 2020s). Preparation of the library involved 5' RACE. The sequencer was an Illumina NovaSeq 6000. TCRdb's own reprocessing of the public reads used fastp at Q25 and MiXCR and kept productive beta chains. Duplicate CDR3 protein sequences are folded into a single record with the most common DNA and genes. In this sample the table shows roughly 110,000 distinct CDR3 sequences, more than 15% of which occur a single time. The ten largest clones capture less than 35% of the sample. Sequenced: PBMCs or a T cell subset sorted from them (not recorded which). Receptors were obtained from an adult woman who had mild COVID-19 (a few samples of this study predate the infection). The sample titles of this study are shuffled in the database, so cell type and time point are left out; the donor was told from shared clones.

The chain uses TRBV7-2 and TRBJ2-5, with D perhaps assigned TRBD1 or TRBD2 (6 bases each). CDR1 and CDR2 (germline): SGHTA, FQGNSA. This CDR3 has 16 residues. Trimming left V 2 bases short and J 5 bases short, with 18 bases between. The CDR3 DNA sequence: TGTGCCAGCAGCTTATGGGGGCGGGAAACCGGGGAGACCCAGTACTTC. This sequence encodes CASSLWGRETGETQYF.

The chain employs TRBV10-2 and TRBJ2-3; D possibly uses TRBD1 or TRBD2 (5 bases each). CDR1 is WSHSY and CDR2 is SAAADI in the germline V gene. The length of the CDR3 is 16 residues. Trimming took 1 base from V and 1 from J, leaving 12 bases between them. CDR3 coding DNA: TGCGCCAGCAGTGAGTGGGACCCCCGACGCACAGATACGCAGTATTTT. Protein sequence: CASSEWDPRRTDTQYF.

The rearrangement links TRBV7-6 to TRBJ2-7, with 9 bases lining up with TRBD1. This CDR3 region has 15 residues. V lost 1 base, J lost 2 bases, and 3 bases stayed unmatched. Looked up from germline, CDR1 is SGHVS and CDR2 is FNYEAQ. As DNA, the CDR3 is TGTGCCAGCAGCTTAGTCGGACAGGGGACCTACGAGCAGTACTTC. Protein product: CASSLVGQGTYEQYF.

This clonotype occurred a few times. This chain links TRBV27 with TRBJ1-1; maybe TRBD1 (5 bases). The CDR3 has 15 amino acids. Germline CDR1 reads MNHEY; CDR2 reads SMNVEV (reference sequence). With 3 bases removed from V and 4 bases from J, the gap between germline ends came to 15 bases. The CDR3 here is CASSFAGEGSTEAFF. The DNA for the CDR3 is TGTGCCAGCAGTTTCGCGGGGGAGGGATCCACTGAAGCTTTCTTT.

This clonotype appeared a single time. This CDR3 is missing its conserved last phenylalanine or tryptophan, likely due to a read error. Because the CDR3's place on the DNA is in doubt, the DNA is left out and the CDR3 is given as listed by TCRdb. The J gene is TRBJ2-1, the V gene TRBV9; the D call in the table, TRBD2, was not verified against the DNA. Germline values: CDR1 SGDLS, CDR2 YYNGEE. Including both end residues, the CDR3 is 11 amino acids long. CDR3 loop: CASSVGGGRLG.

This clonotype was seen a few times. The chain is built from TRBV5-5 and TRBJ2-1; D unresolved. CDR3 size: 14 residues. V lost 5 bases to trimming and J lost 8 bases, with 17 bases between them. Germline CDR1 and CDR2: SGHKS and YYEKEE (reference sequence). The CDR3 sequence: CASSRTNNGHEQFF. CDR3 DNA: TGTGCCAGCAGTCGTACCAACAATGGGCATGAGCAGTTCTTC.

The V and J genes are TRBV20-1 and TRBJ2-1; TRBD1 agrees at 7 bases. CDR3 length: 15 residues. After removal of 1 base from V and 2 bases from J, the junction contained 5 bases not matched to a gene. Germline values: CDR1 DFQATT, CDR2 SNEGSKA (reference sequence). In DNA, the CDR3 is TGCAGTGCTAGAGCCCGGGACAGTACCTACAATGAGCAGTTCTTC. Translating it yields CSARARDSTYNEQFF.

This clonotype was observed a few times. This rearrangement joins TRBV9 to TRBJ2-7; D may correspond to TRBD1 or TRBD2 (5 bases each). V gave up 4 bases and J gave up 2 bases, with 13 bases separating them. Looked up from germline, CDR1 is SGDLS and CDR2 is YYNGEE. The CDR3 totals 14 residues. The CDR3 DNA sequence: TGTGCCAGCAGCCCCGGGACCGCACCCTACGAGCAGTACTTC. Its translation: CASSPGTAPYEQYF.

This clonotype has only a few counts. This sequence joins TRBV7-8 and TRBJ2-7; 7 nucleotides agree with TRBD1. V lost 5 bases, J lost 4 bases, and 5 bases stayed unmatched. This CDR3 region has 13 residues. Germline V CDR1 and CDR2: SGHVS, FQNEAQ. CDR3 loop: CASSNRDSYEQYF. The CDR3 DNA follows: TGTGCCAGCAGCAACCGGGACAGTTACGAGCAGTACTTC.

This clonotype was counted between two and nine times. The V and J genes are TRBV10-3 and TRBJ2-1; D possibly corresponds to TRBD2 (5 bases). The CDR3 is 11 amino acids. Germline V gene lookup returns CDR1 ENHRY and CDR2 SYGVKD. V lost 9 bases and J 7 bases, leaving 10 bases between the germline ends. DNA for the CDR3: TGTGCCATTGAGGGTGGGAATGAGCAGTTCTTC. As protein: CAIEGGNEQFF.

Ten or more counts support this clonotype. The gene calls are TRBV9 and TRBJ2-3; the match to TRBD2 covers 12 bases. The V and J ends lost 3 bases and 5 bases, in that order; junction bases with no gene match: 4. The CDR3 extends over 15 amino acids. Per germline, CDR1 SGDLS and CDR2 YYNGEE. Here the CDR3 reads CASSGLAGEVDTQYF. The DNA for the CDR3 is TGTGCCAGCAGCGGACTAGCGGGAGAGGTAGATACGCAGTATTTT.

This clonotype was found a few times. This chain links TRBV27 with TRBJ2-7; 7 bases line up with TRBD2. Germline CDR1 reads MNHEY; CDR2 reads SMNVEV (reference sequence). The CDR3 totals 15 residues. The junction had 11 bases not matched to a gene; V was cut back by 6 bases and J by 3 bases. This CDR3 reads CASSTGGTANYEQYF. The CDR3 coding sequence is TGTGCCAGCAGCACGGGGGGTACGGCGAACTACGAGCAGTACTTC.

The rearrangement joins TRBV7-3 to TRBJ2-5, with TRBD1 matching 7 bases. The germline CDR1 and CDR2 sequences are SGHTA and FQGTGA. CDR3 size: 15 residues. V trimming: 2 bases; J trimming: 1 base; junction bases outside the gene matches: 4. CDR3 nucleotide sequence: TGTGCCAGCAGCTTACTGGGGACAGCCCAAGAGACCCAGTACTTC. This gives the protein CASSLLGTAQETQYF.

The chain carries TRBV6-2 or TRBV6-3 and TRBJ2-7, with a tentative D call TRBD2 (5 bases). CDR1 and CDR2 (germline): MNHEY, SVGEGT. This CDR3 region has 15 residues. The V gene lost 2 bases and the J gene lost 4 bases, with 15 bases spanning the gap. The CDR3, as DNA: TGTGCCAGCAGTTACCCCGACGGGGTGGAGTACGAGCAGTACTTC. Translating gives CASSYPDGVEYEQYF.

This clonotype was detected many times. The chain's CDR3 is CASSQGRDFNTGELFF. In nucleotides, the CDR3 is TGCGCCAGCAGCCAAGGACGGGACTTCAACACCGGGGAGCTGTTTTTT. The chain carries TRBV4-3 and TRBJ2-2, with TRBD2 as a possible D gene (6 bases). This CDR3 region has 16 residues. Germline V gene data show CDR1 as LGHNA and CDR2 as YSLEER. Trimming removed 1 base at V and 2 bases at J, with 11 bases between.

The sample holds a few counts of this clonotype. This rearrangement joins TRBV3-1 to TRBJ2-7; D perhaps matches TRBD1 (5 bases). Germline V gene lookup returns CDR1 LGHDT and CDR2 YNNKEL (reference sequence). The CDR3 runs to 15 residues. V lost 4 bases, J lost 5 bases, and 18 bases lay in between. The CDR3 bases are TGTGCCAGCAGCCCGAAGTCGCAGGGTATCCACGAGCAGTACTTC. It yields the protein CASSPKSQGIHEQYF.

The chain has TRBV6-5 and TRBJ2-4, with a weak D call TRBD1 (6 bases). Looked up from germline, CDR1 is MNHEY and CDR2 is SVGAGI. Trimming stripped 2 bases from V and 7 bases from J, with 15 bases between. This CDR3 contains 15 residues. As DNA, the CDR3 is TGTGCCAGCAGTTACGCCGGACAGCTAGGGAACATTCAGTACTTC. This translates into CASSYAGQLGNIQYF.

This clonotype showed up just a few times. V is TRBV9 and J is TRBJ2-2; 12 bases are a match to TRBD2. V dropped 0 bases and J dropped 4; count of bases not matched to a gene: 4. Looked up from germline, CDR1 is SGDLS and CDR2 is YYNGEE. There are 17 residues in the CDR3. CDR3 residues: CASSVALAGGITGELFF. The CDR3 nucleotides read TGTGCCAGCAGCGTAGCACTAGCGGGAGGCATCACCGGGGAGCTGTTTTTT.

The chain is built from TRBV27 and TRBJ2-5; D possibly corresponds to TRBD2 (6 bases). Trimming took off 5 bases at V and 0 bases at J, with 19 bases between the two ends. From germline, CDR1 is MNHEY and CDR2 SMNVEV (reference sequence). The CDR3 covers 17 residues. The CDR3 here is CASSRAGGTPYQETQYF. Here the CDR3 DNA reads TGTGCCAGCAGTAGGGCCGGAGGGACTCCGTACCAAGAGACCCAGTACTTC.

This CDR3 reads CASSLSGKPYEQYF. The CDR3 DNA is TGTGCCAGCAGCTTATCGGGGAAGCCCTACGAGCAGTACTTC. V usage is TRBV7-9 and J usage is TRBJ2-7; weak D call: TRBD2 (5 bases). Looked up from germline, CDR1 is SEHNR and CDR2 is FQNEAQ (reference sequence). Trimming removed 2 bases from V and 2 bases from J, with 10 bases in between. CDR3 length: 14 residues.